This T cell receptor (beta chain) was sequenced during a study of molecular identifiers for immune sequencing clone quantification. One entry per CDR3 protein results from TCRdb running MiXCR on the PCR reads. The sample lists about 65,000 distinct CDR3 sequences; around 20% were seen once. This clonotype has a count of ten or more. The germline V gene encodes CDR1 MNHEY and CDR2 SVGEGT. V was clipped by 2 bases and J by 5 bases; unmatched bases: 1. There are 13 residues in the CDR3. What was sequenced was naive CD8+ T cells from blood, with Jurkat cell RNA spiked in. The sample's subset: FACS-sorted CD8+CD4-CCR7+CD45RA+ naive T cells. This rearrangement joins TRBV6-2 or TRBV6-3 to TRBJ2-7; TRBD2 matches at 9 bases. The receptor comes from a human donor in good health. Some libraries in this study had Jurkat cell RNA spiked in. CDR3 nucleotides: TGTGCCAGCAGTTACGGCGGGAGGGACGAGCAGTACTTC. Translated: CASSYGGRDEQYF.